This T cell receptor beta chain is from a study of blood T cell repertoires in COVID-19. On the study more broadly: Sources were T cells, B-cell-depleted T cells, or PBMCs; the material itself was cDNA or gDNA.

Trimming removed 0 bases at V and 1 base at J, with 6 bases between. Germline CDR1 and CDR2: LGHNA and YSLEER. The CDR3 runs to 14 residues. Original methodology: Reference gene primer amplification in the assay estimated nucleated cell counts. Data came from immunoSEQ multiplex PCR; TCRdb stores just in-frame clones and leaves some out. D and trimming were read from the DNA, whereas the V and J calls and clone size are those reported in that table. The top ten hold 3.4% of the sample, which has some 270,000 clones, about 80% seen once. This clone was counted a few times. This sequence was found in a man aged 50 to 59 who had recovered from COVID-19. The chain recombines TRBV4-3 with TRBJ1-2; D may be TRBD1 (5 bases). The sequencing input was PBMCs or T cells enriched from blood (not recorded which). The CDR3 nucleotides are TGCGCCAGCAGCCAAGATGACAGTAACTATGGCTACACCTTC. Translation gives CASSQDDSNYGYTF.